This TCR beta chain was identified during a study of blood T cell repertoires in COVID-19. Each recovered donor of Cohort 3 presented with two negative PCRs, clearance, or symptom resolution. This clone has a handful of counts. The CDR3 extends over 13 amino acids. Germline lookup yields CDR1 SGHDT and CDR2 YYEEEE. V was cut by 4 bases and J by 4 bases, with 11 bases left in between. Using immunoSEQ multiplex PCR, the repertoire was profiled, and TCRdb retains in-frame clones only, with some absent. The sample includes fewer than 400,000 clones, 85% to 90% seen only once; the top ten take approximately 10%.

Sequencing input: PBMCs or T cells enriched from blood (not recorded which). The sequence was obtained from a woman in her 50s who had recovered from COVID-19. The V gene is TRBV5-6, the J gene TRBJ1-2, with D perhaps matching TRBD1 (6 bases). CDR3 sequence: CASSGGGGYGYTF. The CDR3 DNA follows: TGTGCCAGCAGCGGAGGGGGGGGCTATGGCTACACCTTC.